Shown below are 14 T cell receptor beta chains from a single sample sequenced in a study of blood T cells in healthy people across ages. A J-beta primer mix and a sample-barcoded 5' primer were used in a second PCR of about 7 to 12 cycles. Via MiXCR, TCRdb re-called the 5' RACE reads, giving one row per CDR3 protein. The sample includes approximately 1,000,000 distinct CDR3 sequences, more than 30% of them seen just once. Sequenced sample: blood. These receptors came from a man aged 18-30 years in good health.

This clonotype was observed a handful of times. The V call is TRBV27, the J call TRBJ1-2; no clear D gene. V was shortened by 0 bases and J by 7 bases, with 15 bases between the two germline ends. From germline, CDR1 is MNHEY and CDR2 SMNVEV (reference sequence). CDR3 size: 15 residues. CDR3 amino acids: CASSLSASRVTGYTF. The CDR3 DNA sequence: TGTGCCAGCAGTTTATCCGCCAGCCGCGTCACTGGCTACACCTTC.

This clonotype was detected a few times. The J gene is TRBJ1-2, the V gene TRBV4-3; 8 bases match TRBD1. Germline V CDR1 and CDR2: LGHNA, YSLEER. The V segment lost 0 bases and the J segment 5 bases; nucleotides outside the gene matches: 11. The CDR3 is made up of 17 amino acids. The CDR3 DNA sequence: TGCGCCAGCAGCCAAGAAAGGCAGGGGGCGTTACGTTATGGCTACACCTTC. It encodes CASSQERQGALRYGYTF.

The sample holds many counts of this clonotype. The V and J genes are TRBV12-3 or TRBV12-4 and TRBJ2-3; D is unresolved. Trimming stripped 1 base from V and 5 bases from J, with 7 bases between. The CDR3 spans 13 residues. Here the CDR3 reads CASSLGAIDTQYF. Here the CDR3 DNA reads TGTGCCAGCAGTTTAGGGGCGATAGATACGCAGTATTTT.

The chain combines TRBV11-2 with TRBJ2-1, with 9 positions matching TRBD1. The CDR3 has 17 amino acids. Germline CDR1 is SGHAT and CDR2 is FQNNGV. V shed 0 bases and J 4 bases; nucleotides not matched to a gene: 7. The CDR3 bases are TGTGCCAGCAGCTTAGATCAGCACGGACAGGGGTACAATGAGCAGTTCTTC. Residues: CASSLDQHGQGYNEQFF.

Regarding this clonotype: An end of the junction does not agree with germline; a read error may underlie this. The chain joins TRBV27 to TRBJ2-1, with D hard to call. The CDR3 consists of 14 residues. Looked up from germline, CDR1 is MNHEY and CDR2 is SMNVEV (reference sequence). This CDR3 reads CAGSLGSAHNEQFF. The CDR3 bases are TGTGCCGGCAGTTTAGGGTCAGCCCACAATGAGCAGTTCTTC.

V and J are TRBV6-5 and TRBJ1-1; D ambiguous. The V and J ends lost 5 bases and 5 bases respectively, with 18 bases between them. Germline V gives CDR1 MNHEY, CDR2 SVGAGI. This CDR3 has 15 amino acids. The CDR3 nucleotides are TGTGCCAGCAGTCCAAGTCCCCGGGCGGGGACTGAAGCTTTCTTT. Translating gives CASSPSPRAGTEAFF.

This clonotype appeared a few times. This sequence joins TRBV6-6 and TRBJ2-7, with unresolved D. The CDR3 runs to 15 residues. Trimming removed 0 bases at V and 0 bases at J, with 9 bases between. CDR1 is MNHNY, CDR2 SVGAGI, per germline (reference sequence). CDR3 sequence (DNA): TGTGCCAGCAGTTACTCACCCATAAACTCCTACGAGCAGTACTTC. It encodes CASSYSPINSYEQYF.

The rearrangement joins TRBV3-1 to TRBJ2-7; the D is unclear. The germline V gene has CDR1 LGHDT and CDR2 YNNKEL (reference sequence). CDR3 length: 17 amino acids. V lost 0 bases and J 1 base, leaving 16 bases between the germline ends. The chain's CDR3 is CASSQDSTGIGSYEQYF. The CDR3 nucleotides read TGTGCCAGCAGCCAAGATAGTACGGGTATTGGGTCCTACGAGCAGTACTTC.

This chain links TRBV12-3 or TRBV12-4 with TRBJ1-5; no definite D call. Trimming shortened V by 8 bases and J by 3 bases, and 8 bases separated the two germline ends. The CDR3 covers 12 residues. The CDR3 DNA sequence: TGTGCCAGCTTATATGACAATCAGCCCCAGCATTTT. Amino acids: CASLYDNQPQHF.

The V call is TRBV12-3 or TRBV12-4, the J call TRBJ1-1; unclear D gene. V dropped 4 bases and J dropped 4 bases, with 16 bases sitting between them. This CDR3 is 15 amino acids long. The CDR3 is CASSSPPSLATEAFF. CDR3 coding DNA: TGTGCCAGCAGTTCCCCCCCTAGTCTCGCCACTGAAGCTTTCTTT.

This clonotype has more than one count but fewer than ten. V and J are TRBV19 and TRBJ2-3; a weak D match, TRBD1 (6 bases). Germline CDR1 LNHDA, CDR2 SQIVND (reference sequence). V dropped 1 base and J dropped 5 bases, with 10 bases sitting between them. This CDR3 comprises 14 residues. The CDR3 loop reads CASSIGTERDTQYF. The CDR3 DNA reads as TGTGCCAGTAGTATAGGGACAGAAAGAGATACGCAGTATTTT.

This clonotype appeared many times. The chain carries TRBV2 and TRBJ1-4, with 10 bases matching TRBD1. Germline assignment: CDR1 SNHLY and CDR2 FYNNEI. J lost 7 bases, V lost 6 bases, and 5 bases had no gene match. The CDR3 is 14 residues long. As DNA, the CDR3 is TGTGCCAGCAGCGCCGGGACAGGGGCTGAAAAACTGTTTTTT. It translates to CASSAGTGAEKLFF. Full variable domain (remainder filled in from reference TRBV2 and TRBJ1-4): EPEVTQTPSHQVTQMGQEVILRCVPISNHLYFYWYRQILGQKVEFLVSFYNNEISEKSEIFDDQFSVERPDGSNFTLKIRSTKLEDSAMYFCASSAGTGAEKLFFGSGTQLSVL.

This clonotype was seen just once. Just one base apart from a much larger clone, this may be a read error. The V gene is TRBV7-2, the J gene TRBJ2-1, with TRBD2 as a possible D gene (6 bases). Trimming stripped 1 base from V and 3 bases from J, with 13 bases between. The V gene's germline CDR1 is SGHTA and CDR2 FQGNSA. This CDR3 is built from 16 residues. The CDR3 loop reads CASSLGEDTFYNEQFF. DNA for the CDR3: TGTGCCAGCAGCTTAGGGGAGGATACCTTCTACAATGAGCAGTTCTTC.

Only a few counts were recorded for this clonotype. The rearrangement joins TRBV20-1 to TRBJ1-1, with D maybe TRBD1 (6 bases). Trimming took off 7 bases at V and 2 bases at J, with 14 bases between the two ends. CDR1 is DFQATT, CDR2 SNEGSKA, per germline (reference sequence). This CDR3 has 13 residues. This CDR3 is CSGLWTANTEAFF. The CDR3 bases are TGCAGTGGACTTTGGACAGCTAACACTGAAGCTTTCTTT.